This is a list of T cell receptor beta chains from one sample in a study of human T cells and chemical hapten exposure. TCRdb passed the RACE reads through MiXCR, listing each CDR3 protein once. This table holds roughly 380,000 distinct CDR3 sequences, about 5.1% found once. The sequencing used whole blood, collected in connection with sensitization to the hapten diphenylcyclopropenone (DPC). The receptors stem from a woman in her 50s with alopecia areata. Some clones in this sample may be carry-over from other donors' samples. CDR3s include the opening cysteine and the closing phenylalanine or tryptophan. A D gene is named only where the DNA matches it firmly. The size entry is marked missing in some rows and otherwise reads once, few, many or a size class.

clone size	D gene	V gene	J gene	CDR3 protein	CDR3 DNA
few	TRBD1	TRBV3-1	TRBJ1-4	CASSPLRQGGEKLFF	TGTGCCAGCAGCCCTCTTCGACAGGGTGGGGAAAAACTGTTTTTT
few	TRBD1	TRBV6-5	TRBJ1-1	CASSHNRGSEAFF	TGTGCCAGCAGTCACAACAGGGGTAGTGAAGCTTTCTTT
.	.	TRBV12-3/TRBV12-4	TRBJ1-1	CASSFWGAYSEAFF	TGTGCCAGCAGTTTCTGGGGGGCATACTCTGAAGCTTTCTTT
few	TRBD1	TRBV5-1	TRBJ1-1	CASSGDRATEAFF	TGCGCCAGCAGCGGGGACAGGGCCACTGAAGCTTTCTTT
many	.	TRBV5-1	TRBJ2-3	CASSLDGALSTDTQYF	TGCGCCAGCAGCTTGGACGGAGCCCTTAGCACAGATACGCAGTATTTT
many	.	TRBV12-3/TRBV12-4	TRBJ1-1	CASSVFEEGAFF	TGTGCCAGCAGTGTCTTTGAGGAAGGAGCTTTCTTT
.	TRBD1	TRBV7-3	TRBJ1-1	CASSPQGPGTEAFF	TGTGCCAGCAGCCCACAGGGGCCTGGCACTGAAGCTTTCTTT
.	.	TRBV11-2	TRBJ2-1	CASSREPSGAGEQFF	TGTGCCAGCAGCCGGGAGCCCTCTGGGGCGGGGGAGCAGTTCTTC
.	.	TRBV6-6	TRBJ2-7	CASSYLGRSSGYEQYF	TGTGCCAGCAGTTACCTTGGGAGGTCGTCGGGATACGAGCAGTACTTC
.	.	TRBV12-3/TRBV12-4	TRBJ1-6	CASSGDKYNSPLHF	TGTGCCAGCAGTGGGGACAAGTATAATTCACCCCTCCACTTT
many	.	TRBV7-9	TRBJ2-5	CASSLAGETQYF	TGTGCCAGCAGCTTAGCGGGCGAGACCCAGTACTTC
few	.	TRBV11-3	TRBJ2-2	CASSLGGGRNTGELFF	TGTGCCAGCAGCTTGGGTGGCGGACGCAACACCGGGGAGCTGTTTTTT
many	.	TRBV4-2	TRBJ2-1	CASSQDWDLDNEQFF	TGTGCCAGCAGCCAAGATTGGGACTTGGACAATGAGCAGTTCTTC
many	TRBD1	TRBV6-2/TRBV6-3	TRBJ1-5	CASSYSRGFGQPQHF	TGTGCCAGCAGTTACTCCAGGGGGTTTGGACAGCCCCAGCATTTT
.	TRBD2	TRBV6-1	TRBJ2-3	CASSEFGGGPTDTQYF	TGTGCCAGCAGTGAATTTGGGGGAGGGCCCACAGATACGCAGTATTTT
many	.	TRBV12-3/TRBV12-4	TRBJ2-7	CVRDPWCEQYF	TGTGTTAGGGACCCATGGTGCGAGCAGTACTTC
many	.	TRBV14	TRBJ1-5	CASSQDGNQPQHF	TGTGCCAGCAGCCAAGATGGCAATCAGCCCCAGCATTTT
many	TRBD2	TRBV7-9	TRBJ2-5	CASSPGLAGGARVTQYF	TGTGCCAGCAGCCCCGGACTAGCGGGGGGCGCCCGTGTGACCCAGTACTTC
many	TRBD1	TRBV12-3/TRBV12-4	TRBJ2-2	CASSSRTGWGELFF	TGTGCCAGCAGTTCGAGGACAGGGTGGGGGGAGCTGTTTTTT
many	TRBD1	TRBV29-1	TRBJ1-1	CSVKGQLNTEAFF	TGCAGCGTAAAGGGACAGTTGAACACTGAAGCTTTCTTT
.	.	TRBV10-3	TRBJ2-1	CAISDGSGYNEQFF	TGTGCCATCAGTGATGGATCAGGGTACAATGAGCAGTTCTTC
few	TRBD2	TRBV24-1	TRBJ2-1	CATSGTGGRNEQFF	TGTGCCACCAGTGGTACGGGGGGGCGCAATGAGCAGTTCTTC
few	TRBD2	TRBV7-2	TRBJ2-3	CASSPTSGIIADTQYF	TGTGCCAGCAGCCCGACTAGCGGGATTATCGCAGATACGCAGTATTTT
many	TRBD1	TRBV5-1	TRBJ1-6	CASSLGVGGDSPLHF	TGCGCCAGCAGCTTGGGAGTAGGGGGCGATTCACCCCTCCACTTT
many	.	TRBV29-1	TRBJ1-5	CSVQRDSNQPQHF	TGCAGCGTGCAGCGTGATAGCAATCAGCCCCAGCATTTT
many	.	TRBV3-1	TRBJ2-1	CASSRPNEQFF	TGTGCCAGCAGCCGCCCCAATGAGCAGTTCTTC
many	.	TRBV5-6	TRBJ1-4	CASSFRGALVGKLFF	TGTGCCAGCAGCTTCAGGGGCGCGCTGGTCGGAAAACTGTTTTTT
.	TRBD1	TRBV23-1	TRBJ1-5	CASSQSIQGEYQPQHF	TGCGCCAGCAGTCAATCGATTCAGGGGGAGTATCAGCCCCAGCATTTT
.	TRBD1	TRBV29-1	TRBJ2-5	CSVDLTGGKETQYF	TGCAGCGTTGACCTTACAGGGGGTAAAGAGACCCAGTACTTC
.	TRBD1	TRBV28	TRBJ1-1	CASSAGRGRGTEAFF	TGTGCCAGCAGCGCGGGCAGGGGGCGGGGAACTGAAGCTTTCTTT
many	.	TRBV3-1	TRBJ2-7	CASSQGSTDRRQF	TGTGCCAGCAGCCAGGGATCGACAGACCGGAGGCAGTTC
.	TRBD1	TRBV29-1	TRBJ1-2	CSVGDSNYGYTF	TGCAGCGTTGGGGACAGTAACTATGGCTACACCTTC
few	.	TRBV29-1	TRBJ1-4	CSVVSGFGEKLFF	TGCAGCGTTGTTTCAGGGTTTGGCGAAAAACTGTTTTTT
many	.	TRBV12-3/TRBV12-4	TRBJ2-7	CASSLAVTEQYF	TGTGCCAGCAGTTTGGCCGTAACCGAGCAGTACTTC
many	TRBD2	TRBV7-2	TRBJ2-3	CASSSRTSGADTQYF	TGTGCCAGCAGCTCCCGGACTAGCGGAGCAGATACGCAGTATTTT
many	.	TRBV25-1	TRBJ2-7	CASRGLSYEQYF	TGTGCCAGCAGAGGACTCTCCTACGAGCAGTACTTC
few	.	TRBV12-3/TRBV12-4	TRBJ1-1	CASSFTGQNTEAFF	TGTGCCAGCAGTTTCACGGGGCAGAACACTGAAGCTTTCTTT
.	.	TRBV6-4	TRBJ1-5	CASSEREDQPQHF	TGTGCCAGCAGTGAGAGAGAGGATCAGCCCCAGCATTTT
few	.	TRBV6-2/TRBV6-3	TRBJ2-3	CASRRASDTQYF	TGTGCCAGCAGGAGGGCTTCAGATACGCAGTATTTT
few	.	TRBV3-1	TRBJ2-5	CASSQIIETQYF	TGTGCCAGCAGCCAAATCATTGAGACCCAGTACTTC